This T cell receptor beta chain was profiled in a study of T-cell reconstitution after alpha-beta-depleted transplantation in children. General observations from the study: Expanded clones from the graft, numbering several hundred, reportedly supplied alpha-beta T cells about two months after transplant. At the one-year point after transplant, T-cell counts and TCRbeta diversity were found to come mostly from T cells that had been newly produced. Some patients' high day-60 TCRbeta diversity was attributed to recipient cells surviving conditioning.

A note on this clonotype: As yet, its antigen is unknown.

A TCRbeta library incorporating unique molecular identifiers was prepared. A single record per CDR3 protein comes from TCRdb applying MiXCR to the PCR reads. The sample lists hundreds of thousands of distinct CDR3 sequences, roughly 10% occurring once. V lost 5 bases, J lost 2 bases, and 13 bases lay in between. CDR1 is SGHRS, CDR2 YFSETQ, per germline. The CDR3 extends over 14 amino acids. The sample here was PBMCs, taken before TCRalphabeta/CD19-depleted stem cell transplant. The TCR originated in a child under 10 years old with inherited bone marrow failure, due to receive a stem cell transplant. This chain joins TRBV5-1 and TRBJ2-5, with a weak D call TRBD2 (5 bases). DNA of the CDR3: TGCGCCAGCAGGCCCCTCGGGGAACAAGAGACCCAGTACTTC. Translated, it gives CASRPLGEQETQYF.